Sequencing of this T cell receptor beta chain was carried out in a study of shared clonotypes between healthy human individuals. The study's findings and limits: Memory subsets generally showed lower estimated richness than naive subsets. All-four-donor shared clonotypes had higher generation probabilities than non-shared clonotypes did. Several donors showed sharing of approximately 4.7% of naive CD4 clonotypes.

The CDR3 spans 16 residues. Per the germline V gene, CDR1 is MDHEN and CDR2 is SYDVKM. Trimming shortened V by 5 bases and J by 4 bases, and 18 bases separated the two germline ends. Notes on this clone: As yet, its antigen is unknown.

CD45RA+ naive and CD45RA-negative memory subsets were separated from CD4+ cells. The assay was immunoSEQ multiplex PCR, and TCRdb's table has in-frame clones only and misses some. The sample holds 2 million to 2.5 million clones, around 95% seen once. The chain couples TRBV28 to TRBJ2-1; no definite D call. The sequence derives from a man in his late teens or twenties in good health. Material for sequencing was naive CD4+ T cells sorted from blood. Regarding subset: CD45RA+ positively selected. This CDR3 reads CASSPLFGHEYNEQFF. CDR3 bases: TGTGCCAGCAGTCCCCTATTCGGCCACGAATACAATGAGCAGTTCTTC. The whole variable domain, filled in from reference TRBV28 and TRBJ2-1, reads DVKVTQSSRYLVKRTGEKVFLECVQDMDHENMFWYRQDPGLGLRLIYFSYDVKMKEKGDIPEGYSVSREKKERFSLILESASTNQTSMYLCASSPLFGHEYNEQFFGPGTRLTVL.